The 10 T cell receptor beta chains below all came from one sample that was sequenced in a study of T-cell reconstitution after alpha-beta-depleted transplantation in children. Unique molecular identifiers were built into the TCRbeta library. TCRdb re-called the PCR reads with MiXCR, one entry per CDR3 protein. Among roughly 220,000 distinct CDR3 sequences listed, approximately 8.4% were seen once. Specimen: PBMCs, mostly from graft donor cells, collected 360 days after TCRalphabeta/CD19-depleted stem cell transplant. Receptors originate from a male patient aged 2-15 years who had a stem cell transplant for acute myeloid leukemia, so the T cells may come from the graft donor.

This clonotype was counted a few times. The chain recombines TRBV12-3 or TRBV12-4 with TRBJ2-2; the D gene is possibly TRBD1 (6 bases). The CDR3 totals 16 residues. Trimming stripped 4 bases from V and 8 bases from J, with 20 bases between. CDR3: CASSSQGMGSSGELFF. Written as DNA, the CDR3 is TGTGCCAGCAGTTCGCAGGGGATGGGGAGTTCTGGGGAGCTGTTTTTT.

The genes are TRBV5-8 and TRBJ2-5, with a weak D call TRBD2 (6 bases). The V end was cut by 0 bases, the J end by 0 bases, with 12 bases between. Germline CDR1 reads SGHTS; CDR2 reads YDEGEE. The CDR3 extends over 16 amino acids. The CDR3 is CASSLVRGLYQETQYF. The CDR3 DNA follows: TGTGCCAGCAGCTTGGTCCGGGGACTGTACCAAGAGACCCAGTACTTC.

This clonotype was picked up many times. The chain carries TRBV2 and TRBJ2-7; D is undetermined. Germline CDR1 and CDR2: SNHLY and FYNNEI. V dropped 9 bases and J dropped 4 bases, with 22 bases sitting between them. The CDR3 covers 15 residues. CDR3 in amino acids: CASSHDSAPGYEQYV. The CDR3 region has the DNA TGTGCCAGTTCCCATGATTCGGCCCCAGGATACGAGCAGTACGTC.

This clonotype was found a few times. CDR3 nucleotide sequence: TGCGCCAGCAGCTTGGCGGCGGGGGTTTCCTACAATGAGCAGTTCTTC. Its protein is CASSLAAGVSYNEQFF. The genes are TRBV5-1 and TRBJ2-1; TRBD2 agrees at 7 bases. Germline-derived CDR1 and CDR2 are SGHRS and YFSETQ. V trimming: 0 bases; J trimming: 1 base; junction bases outside the gene matches: 4. CDR3 size: 16 residues.

The chain has TRBV6-5 and TRBJ2-6, with D tentatively TRBD2 (6 bases). This CDR3 is 17 amino acids long. Per the germline V gene, CDR1 is MNHEY and CDR2 is SVGAGI. Trimming pared 2 bases from V and 0 bases from J, leaving 11 bases between. CDR3 in amino acids: CASSYGNGGSGANVLTF. CDR3 in DNA: TGTGCCAGCAGTTACGGTAACGGGGGCTCTGGGGCCAACGTCCTGACTTTC.

The chain couples TRBV12-3 or TRBV12-4 to TRBJ1-1; 7 bases are a match to TRBD1. After removal of 5 bases from V and 4 bases from J, the junction contained 4 bases not matched to a gene. The CDR3 length is 13 residues. This CDR3 reads CASSRRGLTEAFF. CDR3 nucleotide sequence: TGTGCCAGCAGTAGAAGGGGGCTCACTGAAGCTTTCTTT.

This clonotype occurred many times. The gene calls are TRBV7-3 and TRBJ2-1; 7 positions agree with TRBD1. This CDR3 spans 14 amino acids. Germline V CDR1 and CDR2: SGHTA, FQGTGA. J lost 2 bases, V lost 3 bases, and 1 base had no gene match. CDR3 region: CASSFRGTYNEQFF. DNA for the CDR3: TGTGCCAGCAGCTTCAGGGGGACCTACAATGAGCAGTTCTTC.

This chain connects TRBV7-6 to TRBJ1-1, with a possible D match to TRBD1 (5 bases). This CDR3 contains 17 residues. Germline V gives CDR1 SGHVS, CDR2 FNYEAQ. Between the trimmed V and J ends, which lost 3 bases and 5 bases, there was a span of 22 bases. The CDR3 is CASSFTAVKHEGTEAFF. CDR3 sequence (DNA): TGTGCCAGCAGCTTTACGGCCGTTAAGCATGAGGGGACTGAAGCTTTCTTT. The full variable domain, completed using reference TRBV7-6 and TRBJ1-1, is GAGVSQSPRYKVTKRGQDVALRCDPISGHVSLYWYRQALGQGPEFLTYFNYEAQQDKSGLPNDRFSAERPEGSISTLTIQRTEQRDSAMYRCASSFTAVKHEGTEAFFGQGTRLTVV.

This clonotype has more than one count but fewer than ten. This chain joins TRBV12-3 or TRBV12-4 and TRBJ2-1; 11 nucleotides align to TRBD2. V trimming: 6 bases; J trimming: 4 bases; junction bases outside the gene matches: 11. CDR3 size: 17 residues. CDR3 amino acids: CASRPRGTSGIYNEQFF. In DNA form, the CDR3 reads TGTGCCAGCAGGCCAAGGGGGACTAGCGGAATATACAATGAGCAGTTCTTC.

In this sample, this clonotype turned up a few times. The CDR3: CASSYFNGETQYF. CDR3 nucleotide sequence: TGTGCCAGCAGTTACTTTAACGGGGAGACCCAGTACTTC. The V gene is TRBV6-2 or TRBV6-3, the J gene TRBJ2-5; the D is unclear. The CDR3 covers 13 residues. V was trimmed by 1 base and J by 5 bases, leaving 8 bases between them. From germline, CDR1 is MNHEY and CDR2 SVGEGT.